This T cell receptor beta chain originates from a study of blood T cells in healthy people across ages. A second PCR of about 6 to 12 cycles used a sample-barcoded 5' primer and a J-beta primer mix. Each cDNA molecule, via a template-switch adaptor with 12 random nucleotides, was tagged. TCRdb re-analysed the 5' RACE reads in MiXCR, keeping a single row per CDR3 protein. The sample carries some 860,000 distinct CDR3 sequences, more than 55% recorded once. The length of the CDR3 is 17 residues. Per the germline V gene, CDR1 is SGHTA and CDR2 is FQGNSA. Details on this clonotype: A read error may be the cause here, since a much bigger clone is one base away.

Sequencing was done on a sample of blood. This TCR came from a man aged 40-49 years in good health. This chain links TRBV7-2 with TRBJ2-1, with a possible D match to TRBD1 (6 bases). Judging by the DNA end, TRBJ2-7 fits better; the J call may be wrong. In DNA, the CDR3 is TGTGCCAGCAGCTTAGTGACAGGACAGAACTCCTACAATGAGCAGTACTTC. Protein product: CASSLVTGQNSYNEQYF.